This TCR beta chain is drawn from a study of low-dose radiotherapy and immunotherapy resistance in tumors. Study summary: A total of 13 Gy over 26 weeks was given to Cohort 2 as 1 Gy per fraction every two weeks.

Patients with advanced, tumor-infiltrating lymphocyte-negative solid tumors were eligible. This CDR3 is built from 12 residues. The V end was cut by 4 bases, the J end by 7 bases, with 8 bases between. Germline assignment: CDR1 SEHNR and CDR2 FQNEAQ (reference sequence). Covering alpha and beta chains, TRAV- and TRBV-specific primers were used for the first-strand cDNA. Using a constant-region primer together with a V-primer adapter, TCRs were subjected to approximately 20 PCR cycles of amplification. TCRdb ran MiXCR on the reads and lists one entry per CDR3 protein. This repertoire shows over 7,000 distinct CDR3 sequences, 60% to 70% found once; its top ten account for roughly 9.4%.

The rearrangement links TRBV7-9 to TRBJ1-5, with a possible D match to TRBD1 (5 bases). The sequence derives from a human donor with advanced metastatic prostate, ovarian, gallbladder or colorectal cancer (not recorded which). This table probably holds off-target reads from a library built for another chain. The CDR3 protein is CASSWGTQPQHF. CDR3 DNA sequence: TGTGCCAGCAGCTGGGGCACCCAGCCCCAGCATTTT.